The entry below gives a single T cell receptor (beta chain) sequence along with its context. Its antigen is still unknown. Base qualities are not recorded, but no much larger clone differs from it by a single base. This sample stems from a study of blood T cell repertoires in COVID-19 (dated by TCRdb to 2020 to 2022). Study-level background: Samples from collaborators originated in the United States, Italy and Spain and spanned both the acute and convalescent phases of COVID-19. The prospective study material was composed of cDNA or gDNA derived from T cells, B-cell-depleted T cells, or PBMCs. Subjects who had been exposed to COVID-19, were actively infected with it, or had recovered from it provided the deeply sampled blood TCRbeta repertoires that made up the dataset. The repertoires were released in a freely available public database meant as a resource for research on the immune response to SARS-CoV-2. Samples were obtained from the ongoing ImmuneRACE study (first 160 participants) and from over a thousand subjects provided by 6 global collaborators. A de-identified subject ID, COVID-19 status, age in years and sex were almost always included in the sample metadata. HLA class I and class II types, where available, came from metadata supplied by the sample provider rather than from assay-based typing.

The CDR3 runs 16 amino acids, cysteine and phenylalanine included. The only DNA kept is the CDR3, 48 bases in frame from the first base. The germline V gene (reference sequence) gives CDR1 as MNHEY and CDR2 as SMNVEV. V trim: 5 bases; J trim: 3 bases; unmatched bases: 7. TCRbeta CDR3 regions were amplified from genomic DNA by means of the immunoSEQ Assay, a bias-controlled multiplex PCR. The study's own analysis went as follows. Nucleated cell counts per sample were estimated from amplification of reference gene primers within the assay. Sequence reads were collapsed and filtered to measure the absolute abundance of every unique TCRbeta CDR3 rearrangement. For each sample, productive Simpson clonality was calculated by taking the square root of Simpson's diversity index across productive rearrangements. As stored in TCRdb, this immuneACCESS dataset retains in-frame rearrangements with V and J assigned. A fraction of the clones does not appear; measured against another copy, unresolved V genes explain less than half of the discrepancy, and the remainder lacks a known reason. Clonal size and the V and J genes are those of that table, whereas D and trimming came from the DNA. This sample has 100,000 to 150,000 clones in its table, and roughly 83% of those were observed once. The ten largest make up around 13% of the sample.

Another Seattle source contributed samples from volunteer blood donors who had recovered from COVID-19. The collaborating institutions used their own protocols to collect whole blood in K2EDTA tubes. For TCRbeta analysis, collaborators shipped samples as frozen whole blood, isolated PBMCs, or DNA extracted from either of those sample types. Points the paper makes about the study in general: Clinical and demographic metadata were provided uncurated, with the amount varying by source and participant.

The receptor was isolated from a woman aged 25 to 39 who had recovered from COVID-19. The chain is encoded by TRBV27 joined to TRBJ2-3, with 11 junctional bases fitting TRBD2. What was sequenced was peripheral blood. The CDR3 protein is CASSILTSGITDTQYF. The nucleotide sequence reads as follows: TGTGCCAGCAGTATATTGACTAGCGGGATTACAGATACGCAGTATTTT.